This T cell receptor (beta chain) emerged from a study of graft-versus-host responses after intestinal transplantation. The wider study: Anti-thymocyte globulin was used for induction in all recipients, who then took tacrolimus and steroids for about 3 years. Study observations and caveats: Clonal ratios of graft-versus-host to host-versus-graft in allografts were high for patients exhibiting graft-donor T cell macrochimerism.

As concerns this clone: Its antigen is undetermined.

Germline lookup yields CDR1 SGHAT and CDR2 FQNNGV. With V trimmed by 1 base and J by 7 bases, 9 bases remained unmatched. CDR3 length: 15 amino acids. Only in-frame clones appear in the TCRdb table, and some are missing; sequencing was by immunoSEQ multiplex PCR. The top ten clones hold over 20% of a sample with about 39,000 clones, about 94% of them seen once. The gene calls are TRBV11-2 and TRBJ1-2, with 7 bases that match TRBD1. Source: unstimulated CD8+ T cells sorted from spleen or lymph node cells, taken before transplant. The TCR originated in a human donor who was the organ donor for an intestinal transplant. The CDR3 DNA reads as TGTGCCAGCAGCTTAGGGGTCCGAGACAGGGCTGGCTACACCTTC. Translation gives CASSLGVRDRAGYTF.